This passage covers 5 T cell receptor beta chains from one sample sequenced in a study of blood T cell repertoires in COVID-19. Measured with immunoSEQ multiplex PCR; TCRdb has only the in-frame clones, and not every one. The repertoire holds fewer than 300,000 clones, 82% seen once, with 3.1% in the top ten. The sequenced sample was peripheral blood. The receptor set was obtained from a woman aged 18 to 35 with acute or convalescent COVID-19.

This chain uses TRBV7-3 with TRBJ2-6; 8 nucleotides line up with TRBD1. The junction had 6 bases not matched to a gene; V was cut back by 5 bases and J by 3 bases. Germline V gene data show CDR1 as SGHTA and CDR2 as FQGTGA. CDR3 size: 16 residues. In nucleotides, the CDR3 is TGTGCCAGCAGCACTACAGGGGGTTTTGGGGCCAACGTCCTGACTTTC. Amino acid sequence: CASSTTGGFGANVLTF.

J is TRBJ1-4 and V is TRBV15, with D unclear. The CDR3 contains 17 residues. V lost 0 bases to trimming and J lost 8 bases, with 19 bases between them. Germline CDR1 LNHNV, CDR2 YYDKDF (reference sequence). CDR3 loop: CATSRETPSGYVEKLFF. The CDR3 coding sequence is TGTGCCACCAGCAGAGAGACACCCTCCGGCTATGTAGAAAAACTGTTTTTT.

This sequence joins TRBV7-2 and TRBJ1-2; tentatively, D is TRBD1 (5 bases). The V end was cut by 1 base, the J end by 5 bases, with 11 bases between. This CDR3 comprises 14 residues. Germline V CDR1 and CDR2: SGHTA, FQGNSA. The CDR3 DNA reads as TGTGCCAGCAGCTTAGGGGGCTTCCTATATGGCTACACCTTC. It encodes CASSLGGFLYGYTF.

CDR3 sequence (DNA): TGTGCCACCGAAAAGGGAGGAGAGACCCAGTACTTC. Amino acid sequence: CATEKGGETQYF. This rearrangement joins TRBV28 to TRBJ2-5; the D gene is possibly TRBD2 (6 bases). CDR3 length: 12 residues. Germline V gene lookup returns CDR1 MDHEN and CDR2 SYDVKM. Trimming shortened V by 10 bases and J by 4 bases, and 13 bases separated the two germline ends.

The chain links TRBV28 to TRBJ2-5, with 8 bases that match TRBD2. Germline assignment: CDR1 MDHEN and CDR2 SYDVKM. With V trimmed by 5 bases and J by 1 base, 9 bases remained unmatched. The CDR3 runs 16 residues. The CDR3 nucleotides read TGTGCCAGCAGTCACTTTGGACTAGCCGGCCAAGAGACCCAGTACTTC. Translating it yields CASSHFGLAGQETQYF.